These 25 T cell receptor beta chains came from one sample sequenced in a study of T cell responses to AZD1222 COVID-19 vaccine. The repertoire was sequenced with immunoSEQ multiplex PCR; TCRdb's copy has only in-frame clones and lacks some. Among 110,000 to 150,000 clones listed, around 90% were seen once. The sequenced sample was peripheral blood, obtained on day 0 of AZD1222 vaccination. These receptor sequences come from an adult in good health.

The chain joins TRBV5-1 to TRBJ1-6; D gene uncertain. V lost 0 bases and J 8 bases, leaving 9 bases between the germline ends. Germline CDR1 and CDR2: SGHRS and YFSETQ. The CDR3 is 14 amino acids. The CDR3 here is CASSLGFDDSPLHF. CDR3 nucleotides: TGCGCCAGCAGCTTGGGGTTTGATGATTCACCCCTCCACTTT.

This clone was seen a single time. The V and J genes are TRBV5-5 and TRBJ2-7, with 7 bases aligning to TRBD2. The CDR3 totals 14 residues. With 10 bases clipped from V and 3 bases from J, the junction kept 13 bases outside the gene matches. Germline-derived CDR1 and CDR2 are SGHKS and YYEKEE (reference sequence). CDR3 loop: CAAYQRSGVYEQYF. CDR3 nucleotide sequence: TGTGCCGCCTACCAAAGAAGCGGGGTCTACGAGCAGTACTTC.

V usage is TRBV6-5 and J usage is TRBJ2-7; 10 bases agree with TRBD2. The germline gives CDR1 MNHEY, CDR2 SVGAGI. This CDR3 contains 15 residues. J lost 6 bases, V lost 6 bases, and 11 bases had no gene match. The DNA for the CDR3 is TGTGCCAGCAGGAGGGAACCGGGACTAGCGAGCGAGCAGTACTTC. The encoded protein is CASRREPGLASEQYF.

The chain links TRBV18 to TRBJ1-1; maybe TRBD1 (6 bases). The germline gives CDR1 KGHSH, CDR2 LQKENI. This CDR3 contains 15 residues. Trimming stripped 3 bases from V and 6 bases from J, with 17 bases between. The CDR3 loop is CASSPSMFRGPEAFF. The CDR3 bases are TGTGCCAGCTCACCGAGTATGTTCCGGGGGCCTGAAGCTTTCTTT.

The genes are TRBV14 and TRBJ1-4; D remains unclear. The CDR3 runs 14 residues. Trimming removed 1 base from V and 5 bases from J, with 8 bases in between. The germline V gene encodes CDR1 SGHDN and CDR2 FVKESK. CDR3 sequence (DNA): TGTGCCAGCAGCCAAGGAATTAGGAATGAAAAACTGTTTTTT. Amino acids: CASSQGIRNEKLFF.

This chain joins TRBV5-1 and TRBJ2-7; D gene ambiguous. Germline CDR1 and CDR2: SGHRS and YFSETQ. The CDR3 runs 14 residues. Trimming removed 0 bases from V and 3 bases from J, with 10 bases in between. The CDR3 DNA is TGCGCCAGCAGCTTGGCTGCGGTTAACTACGAGCAGTACTTC. Its protein is CASSLAAVNYEQYF.

The J gene is TRBJ2-7, the V gene TRBV28, with D possibly matching TRBD2 (6 bases). Germline loops: CDR1 MDHEN, CDR2 SYDVKM. CDR3 length equals 15 residues. Between the trimmed V and J ends, which lost 5 bases and 7 bases, there was a span of 21 bases. The chain's CDR3 is CASSGYVRTTWEQYF. Written as DNA, the CDR3 is TGTGCCAGCAGTGGGTATGTGAGGACTACGTGGGAGCAGTACTTC. Together with reference TRBV28 and TRBJ2-7, the CDR3 gives the full variable domain: DVKVTQSSRYLVKRTGEKVFLECVQDMDHENMFWYRQDPGLGLRLIYFSYDVKMKEKGDIPEGYSVSREKKERFSLILESASTNQTSMYLCASSGYVRTTWEQYFGPGTRLTVT.

V is TRBV7-9 and J is TRBJ2-1, with D possibly being TRBD2 (5 bases). The CDR3 consists of 13 residues. Germline CDR1 and CDR2: SEHNR and FQNEAQ (reference sequence). V was cut by 5 bases and J by 6 bases, with 11 bases left in between. The CDR3 here is CASSPEGVNEQFF. In nucleotides, the CDR3 is TGTGCCAGCAGCCCAGAGGGTGTCAATGAGCAGTTCTTC. Full variable domain (outside the CDR3, taken from reference TRBV7-9 and TRBJ2-1): DTGVSQNPRHKITKRGQNVTFRCDPISEHNRLYWYRQTLGQGPEFLTYFQNEAQLEKSRLLSDRFSAERPKGSFSTLEIQRTEQGDSAMYLCASSPEGVNEQFFGPGTRLTVL.

This clone was seen a handful of times. The sample has other DNA sequences that encode this CDR3 too. The chain is built from TRBV7-9 and TRBJ2-1; 9 bases line up with TRBD2. Losses at the gene ends were 2 bases for V and 1 base for J; bases not matched to a gene: 3. The germline gives CDR1 SEHNR, CDR2 FQNEAQ (reference sequence). The CDR3 loop spans 16 amino acids. CDR3 DNA: TGTGCCAGCAGCTTAAGTCTAGCGGGATCCTACAATGAGCAGTTCTTC. This translates into CASSLSLAGSYNEQFF.

This chain joins TRBV5-1 and TRBJ1-5; D possibly corresponds to TRBD1 (5 bases). The V gene lost 0 bases and the J gene lost 3 bases, with 10 bases spanning the gap. The length of the CDR3 is 15 residues. Germline loops: CDR1 SGHRS, CDR2 YFSETQ. CDR3 bases: TGCGCCAGCAGCTTGGACGACAGCATCAATCAGCCCCAGCATTTT. Translating it yields CASSLDDSINQPQHF.

V gene TRBV6-1 combines with J gene TRBJ1-5, with D hard to call. V was shortened by 2 bases and J by 0 bases, with 11 bases between the two germline ends. Germline CDR1 is MNHNS and CDR2 is SASEGT. This CDR3 comprises 16 residues. The CDR3 loop reads CASSERGPYSNQPQHF. Written as DNA, the CDR3 is TGTGCCAGCAGTGAACGCGGACCCTATAGCAATCAGCCCCAGCATTTT.

The rearrangement joins TRBV5-1 to TRBJ2-2; TRBD2 aligns across 9 bases. This CDR3 contains 15 residues. The V and J ends lost 4 bases and 0 bases, in that order; junction bases with no gene match: 1. CDR1 and CDR2 from the germline V gene are SGHRS and YFSETQ. The CDR3 DNA reads as TGCGCCAGCAGCGCTAGCGGGGCGAACACCGGGGAGCTGTTTTTT. Translating it yields CASSASGANTGELFF.

For this clone: This same CDR3 is encoded by further DNA sequences in the sample. The CDR3 DNA is TGTGCCAGCAGCTTGGGACAGAATAATTCACCCCTCCACTTT. As protein: CASSLGQNNSPLHF. The chain joins TRBV7-8 to TRBJ1-6; TRBD1 matches 7 bases. The length of the CDR3 is 14 residues. CDR1 is SGHVS, CDR2 FQNEAQ, per germline. V was clipped by 3 bases and J by 5 bases; unmatched bases: 1.

This chain joins TRBV6-1 and TRBJ1-5, with a weak D call TRBD1 (6 bases). Germline CDR1 reads MNHNS; CDR2 reads SASEGT. Trimming left V 7 bases short and J 7 bases short, with 20 bases between. The CDR3 has 15 amino acids. The CDR3 coding sequence is TGTGCCAGCACCCAGGGCAGGGGCCCGGGCCAGCCCCAGCATTTT. It encodes CASTQGRGPGQPQHF.

The gene calls are TRBV7-3 and TRBJ2-1; 8 nucleotides agree with TRBD2. The CDR3 contains 17 residues. The V gene's germline CDR1 is SGHTA and CDR2 FQGTGA. Trimming took 1 base from V and 5 from J; bases not matched to a gene: 10. The CDR3: CASSLIPRGRSDNEQFF. The CDR3 nucleotides read TGTGCCAGCAGCTTAATCCCGCGCGGGAGGAGTGACAATGAGCAGTTCTTC.

The rearrangement joins TRBV4-1 to TRBJ2-7; 7 positions agree with TRBD1. The CDR3 is 14 residues long. Germline CDR1 is MGHRA and CDR2 is YSYEKL. Trimming removed 1 base from V and 3 bases from J; junction bases left unmatched: 3. This CDR3 is CASSQGQGVYEQYF. The CDR3, as DNA: TGCGCCAGCAGCCAAGGACAGGGAGTCTACGAGCAGTACTTC.

The chain carries TRBV19 and TRBJ1-2, with TRBD1 matching over 7 bases. CDR3 length: 13 amino acids. The junction had 7 bases not matched to a gene; V was cut back by 6 bases and J by 6 bases. The V gene's germline CDR1 is LNHDA and CDR2 SQIVND (reference sequence). The CDR3 reads CASSRTGEDGYTF. The CDR3 bases are TGTGCCAGTAGCAGGACAGGTGAGGATGGCTACACCTTC.

The rearrangement joins TRBV4-1 to TRBJ2-1; possible D gene TRBD2, 6 bases. This CDR3 has 17 residues. Germline V lookup: CDR1 MGHRA, CDR2 YSYEKL. V was trimmed by 2 bases and J by 8 bases, leaving 22 bases between them. CDR3 DNA sequence: TGCGCCAGCAGCCAACGCCCTACGGCGGGAAATAGTGATGAGCAGTTCTTC. This codes for CASSQRPTAGNSDEQFF.

This rearrangement joins TRBV27 to TRBJ2-7; 9 bases align to TRBD1. V lost 2 bases, J lost 4 bases, and 9 bases stayed unmatched. The CDR3 extends over 16 amino acids. In germline, CDR1 is MNHEY, CDR2 SMNVEV (reference sequence). CDR3 protein: CASSLNIQGATYEQYF. CDR3 nucleotides: TGTGCCAGCAGTTTAAACATACAGGGGGCGACTTACGAGCAGTACTTC.

This clone was counted a single time. The J gene is TRBJ2-7, the V gene TRBV4-3; D tentatively reads TRBD1 or TRBD2 (5 bases each). V was clipped by 0 bases and J by 0 bases, with 12 bases between them. This CDR3 is 16 amino acids long. Germline CDR1 is LGHNA and CDR2 is YSLEER. As DNA, the CDR3 is TGCGCCAGCAGCCAAGATAACGCAGGGAGCTCCTACGAGCAGTACTTC. It codes for CASSQDNAGSSYEQYF.

The genes are TRBV14 and TRBJ2-1; D ambiguous. V lost 2 bases, J lost 2 bases, and 7 bases lay in between. CDR3 size: 14 residues. Germline CDR1 SGHDN, CDR2 FVKESK. The CDR3 region is CASSQLRTYNEQFF. Written as DNA, the CDR3 is TGTGCCAGCAGCCAATTACGGACCTACAATGAGCAGTTCTTC.

The rearrangement uses TRBV7-9 and TRBJ2-7; no reliable D call. The CDR3 is made up of 18 amino acids. V lost 4 bases to trimming and J lost 3 bases, with 25 bases between them. In germline, CDR1 is SEHNR, CDR2 FQNEAQ (reference sequence). The CDR3 protein is CASSSPPVGSVADYEQYF. CDR3 DNA: TGTGCCAGCAGCTCCCCGCCCGTAGGTTCTGTGGCGGACTACGAGCAGTACTTC.

In DNA form, the CDR3 reads TGTGCCAGCAGTTACGAGGCAGGGGGACGGAGGGACACAGATACGCAGTATTTT. Encoded protein: CASSYEAGGRRDTDTQYF. The rearrangement uses TRBV6-2 or TRBV6-3 and TRBJ2-3, with D possibly TRBD1 on 7 matching bases. This CDR3 is built from 18 residues. Germline CDR1 is MNHEY and CDR2 is SVGEGT. Between the trimmed V and J ends, which lost 2 bases and 2 bases, there was a span of 20 bases.

This clone occurred once. The chain is built from TRBV19 and TRBJ2-5; D not resolved. Germline V gene sequence: CDR1 LNHDA, CDR2 SQIVND (reference sequence). V lost 6 bases and J 2 bases, leaving 13 bases between the germline ends. CDR3 length: 14 amino acids. In DNA, the CDR3 is TGTGCCAGTAGCCTAGGCTTAGGGCAAGAGACCCAGTACTTC. It codes for CASSLGLGQETQYF.

The chain is built from TRBV6-6 and TRBJ1-1, with D possibly TRBD1 on 6 matching bases. Trimming left V 5 bases short and J 4 bases short, with 17 bases between. From germline, CDR1 is MNHNY and CDR2 SVGAGI (reference sequence). The CDR3 spans 15 residues. In DNA, the CDR3 is TGTGCCAGCAGTAAACAGGGACTCGAGGGCACTGAAGCTTTCTTT. Translating it yields CASSKQGLEGTEAFF.